Listed below are T cell receptor beta chains from one sample, sequenced in a study of OX40 agonist ivuxolimab in advanced cancers. This table comes from immunoSEQ multiplex PCR, and its TCRdb copy is limited to in-frame clones, with some not included. This table holds tens of thousands of clones, approximately 85% found once. The sequenced sample was CD4+ or CD8+ T cells sorted from blood, obtained in a trial of the OX40 agonist ivuxolimab. The receptors derive from an adult with an advanced solid tumor such as melanoma, head and neck, liver or kidney cancer. The CDR3 runs from the conserved cysteine through the conserved F or W. The D gene is left open where the match is weak. Rows give clone size only sometimes, using once, few, many, or a class for an expanded clone.

. . TRBJ2-3 TRBV28 15 TGTGCCAGCAGTTTCCCCGGGAGTGGCACAGATACGCAGTATTTT CASSFPGSGTDTQYF
. few TRBJ2-7 TRBV5-6 14 TGTGCCAGCAGCTTTGGGGGGGCCCCCTACGAGCAGTACTTC CASSFGGAPYEQYF
. . TRBJ2-7 TRBV10-1 12 TGCGCCAGCAAACATTCGGTATGGGAGCAGTACTTC CASKHSVWEQYF
. few TRBJ2-2 TRBV19 17 TGTGCCAGTAGTATCCAAAGACAGGTAAAGGACACCGGGGAGCTGTTTTTT CASSIQRQVKDTGELFF
. few TRBJ1-2 TRBV5-8 14 TGTGCCAGCAGCTTCATGGTAGGGGTATATGGCTACACCTTC CASSFMVGVYGYTF
. . TRBJ1-1 TRBV4-3 14 TGCGCCAGCAGCCAACAGGGAAGCGACACTGAAGCTTTCTTT CASSQQGSDTEAFF
. . TRBJ2-2 TRBV28 14 TGTGCCATCCTGGGACGGGCGGCGTCCGGGGAGCTGTTTTTT CAILGRAASGELFF
. . TRBJ2-1 TRBV28 15 TGTGCCAGCAGTTGGACGGAGAGCTCCTACAATGAGCAGTTCTTC CASSWTESSYNEQFF
TRBD1 . TRBJ1-2 TRBV4-1 14 TGCGCCAGCAGCCAAGAGGGGACAGGGGAAAGCTACACCTTC CASSQEGTGESYTF
TRBD2 . TRBJ2-1 TRBV11-2 16 TGTGCCAGCAGCCTCCAAACTAGCGGGAGGTACAATGAGCAGTTCTTC CASSLQTSGRYNEQFF
. . TRBJ2-3 TRBV7-9 14 TGTGCCAGCAGCGCGGACAGCCTCACAGATACGCAGTATTTT CASSADSLTDTQYF
. . TRBJ2-1 TRBV7-9 12 TGTGCCAGCAGCGACAGCTACAATGAGCAGTTCTTC CASSDSYNEQFF
. . TRBJ2-1 TRBV19 17 TGTGCCAGTAGTATAGGGGTCTGGTCTACCACTTACAATGAGCAGTTCTTC CASSIGVWSTTYNEQFF
TRBD1 . TRBJ2-1 TRBV5-6 13 TGTGCCAGCAGCTCGGCAGGGGGTAATGAGCAGTTCTTC CASSSAGGNEQFF
. . TRBJ2-3 TRBV28 14 TGTGCCAGCAGTTTACGGCGAAACACAGATACGCAGTATTTT CASSLRRNTDTQYF
. . TRBJ1-2 TRBV27 14 TGTGCCAGCAGTTCCTCCTCGGGGGTGACTGGCTACACCTTC CASSSSSGVTGYTF
TRBD1 . TRBJ2-1 TRBV5-1 14 TGCGCCAGCAGCTCGGGACAGGGGTTCAATGAGCAGTTCTTC CASSSGQGFNEQFF
. . TRBJ2-7 TRBV9 15 TGTGCCAGCAGCCCCTCCATTGGCTTTATATACGAGCAGTACTTC CASSPSIGFIYEQYF
. few TRBJ2-1 TRBV2 13 TGTGCCAGTAAAAAGGGGGACTACAATGAGCAGTTCTTC CASKKGDYNEQFF
. . TRBJ2-7 TRBV27 16 TGTGCCAGCAGTTCCACATACACTCAGGGAACCTACGAGCAGTACTTC CASSSTYTQGTYEQYF
. few TRBJ1-2 TRBV9 13 TGTGCCAGCAGCGTAGAGCCAGGGGAAGGCTACACCTTC CASSVEPGEGYTF
. . TRBJ1-5 TRBV28 12 TGTGCCAGCAGTTTACTTGGGCAGCCCCAGCATTTT CASSLLGQPQHF
. . TRBJ2-7 TRBV27 13 TGTGCCAGCAGTTTTGGCTGGGGGAGCGAGCAGTACTTC CASSFGWGSEQYF
TRBD1 once TRBJ2-3 TRBV2 14 TGTGCCAGCAGTTATGACAGGGATACAGATACGCAGTATTTT CASSYDRDTDTQYF
. once TRBJ1-4 TRBV18 13 TGTGCCAGCTCACCGGACGTGAATGAAAAACTGTTTTTT CASSPDVNEKLFF
TRBD1 . TRBJ2-2 TRBV10-3 15 TGTGCCATCAGGCCGGACAGGGGGCGGACCGGGGAGCTGTTTTTT CAIRPDRGRTGELFF
. . TRBJ1-1 TRBV7-9 13 TGTGCCAGCAGCCGGGGTGGGGTCACTGAAGCTTTCTTT CASSRGGVTEAFF
TRBD2 . TRBJ2-2 TRBV29-1 13 TGCAGCGTTCGCGGGAGGGCCCACGGGGAGCTGTTTTTT CSVRGRAHGELFF
. . TRBJ1-1 TRBV11-3 12 TGTGCCAGCAGCTTAGGTGAGGGGACGGCTTTCTTT CASSLGEGTAFF